These T cell receptor beta chains were read from a single sample in a study of identical twins. TCRdb itself ran the 5' RACE reads through MiXCR, one entry per CDR3 protein. The table lists about 300,000 distinct CDR3 sequences, approximately 13% of them singletons. This same sample was also part of a study on yellow fever vaccine responses in identical twins.

Material for sequencing was CD8+ T cells sorted from blood. The receptors come from a woman aged 18 to 35 in good health. CDR3s leave out the opening cysteine and the closing phenylalanine or tryptophan.

j_call,v_call,cdr3_aa
TRBJ2-7,TRBV7-9,ASSGRPGVLYEQY
TRBJ1-6,TRBV12-3/TRBV12-4,ASSRDSSYNSPLH
TRBJ1-6,TRBV11-2,ASSEAGVSYNSPLH
TRBJ2-5,TRBV5-6,ASSFGDHMETQY
TRBJ1-2,TRBV12-3/TRBV12-4,ASSLRTGRPDGYT
TRBJ2-1,TRBV5-1,ASSRWTGGAGGGEQF
TRBJ2-3,TRBV19,ASSIADRSTDTQY
TRBJ2-1,TRBV10-2,ASSGLAGDSYNEQF
TRBJ2-3,TRBV14,ASSPEGRQHRYTDTQY
TRBJ1-1,TRBV27,ASFGLDSEAF
TRBJ1-2,TRBV2,ASWLAGYT
TRBJ2-1,TRBV12-3/TRBV12-4,ASTPGLAGYEQF
TRBJ1-1,TRBV20-1,SARDGTGVMGEWSEAF
TRBJ2-2,TRBV2,ASDTGVTGELF
TRBJ2-3,TRBV20-1,SARVGQGGTDTQY
TRBJ2-1,TRBV11-2,ASSLGPSADQF
TRBJ1-5,TRBV15,ATSRVYNQPQH
TRBJ2-7,TRBV28,ASSLEGRGSYEQY
TRBJ2-4,TRBV9,ASSVGGETIQY
TRBJ1-5,TRBV27,ASSTGRGGNQPQH
TRBJ2-7,TRBV9,ASSVGNEQY
TRBJ2-3,TRBV3-1,ASSLGLAGGLHTDTQY
TRBJ2-7,TRBV5-6,ASSPEGSVDEQY
TRBJ2-3,TRBV11-2,ASSLEYGLAGTDKQY
TRBJ2-1,TRBV4-2,ASSQFSGGTSGGEQF
TRBJ2-5,TRBV12-3/TRBV12-4,ASSLGLAGTQETQY
TRBJ2-1,TRBV21-1,ASSNAGSSYNEQF
TRBJ2-4,TRBV18,ASSPSGGPGNIQY
TRBJ1-1,TRBV5-6,ASSPLRGMAF
TRBJ2-5,TRBV7-2,ASSLAVIGVETQY
TRBJ1-2,TRBV27,ASGALTADT
TRBJ2-1,TRBV14,ASSQGPHNEQF
TRBJ2-5,TRBV10-3,AISESGTGRPLTQY
TRBJ2-7,TRBV20-1,SARDRQALYPYEQY
TRBJ1-5,TRBV4-1,ASSPGRGDQPQH
TRBJ2-1,TRBV12-3/TRBV12-4,ASSFFLAGPPGNEQF
TRBJ2-6,TRBV4-1,ASRRPGTGGPGANVLT
TRBJ1-5,TRBV15,ATSIVGRPQH
TRBJ2-1,TRBV12-3/TRBV12-4,ASILGGEGWDSYNEQF
TRBJ2-7,TRBV7-9,ASSPRTGRSYEQY
TRBJ2-4,TRBV12-3/TRBV12-4,ASSLWLAGAKNIQY
TRBJ2-2,TRBV14,ASSQFSGIFAGELF
TRBJ2-7,TRBV3-1,ASCQDWASGSSYEQY
TRBJ2-1,TRBV4-1,ASSPVPGPYNEQF
TRBJ2-7,TRBV29-1,SVGSGRNAYEQY
TRBJ2-3,TRBV4-1,ASSRQGTSGRTDTQY
TRBJ2-1,TRBV5-1,ASSYWGKGLHNEQF
TRBJ2-7,TRBV10-3,AISESNSHEQY
TRBJ2-5,TRBV7-9,ASSVAGVEETQY
TRBJ2-7,TRBV7-9,ASSLDGTPNLQY
TRBJ1-2,TRBV20-1,SARDQDRNYGYT
TRBJ1-1,TRBV9,ASSDLRPEAF
TRBJ2-1,TRBV24-1,ATSEYRDRAKDSRLAGVNEQF
TRBJ2-1,TRBV13,ASSPMTSQDEIHNEQF
TRBJ2-2,TRBV7-3,ASSSTVSSGSDKNTGELF
TRBJ2-5,TRBV10-3,AISAGTGRRETQY
TRBJ1-1,TRBV7-9,ASSSLRVEAF
TRBJ2-3,TRBV6-1,ASRLGLNTDTQY
TRBJ2-7,TRBV5-6,ASSLNDYEQY